This TCR beta chain is from a study of T cells in Graves' hyperthyroidism and ophthalmopathy. Germline V CDR1 and CDR2: MDHEN, SYDVKM. Trimming at V came to 10 bases and at J to 0 bases, leaving 6 bases not matched to a gene. CDR3 length: 13 amino acids. RNA transcripts yielded amplified TCR beta CDR3 regions. An initial round of RT-PCR targeting the TCR CDR3 relied on the HTBI primer set. TCRdb reprocessed the multiplex PCR reads via MiXCR and lists one record per CDR3 protein. Of about 290,000 distinct CDR3 sequences listed, 12% to 15% are singletons. The diagnostic basis comprised clinical symptoms, serum thyroxine and TRAb, thyroid ultrasound and orbital computed tomography. From approximately 9.5 ml of fresh peripheral blood, PBMCs were isolated.

V usage is TRBV28 and J usage is TRBJ2-7; 7 bases align to TRBD1. This receptor was taken from a woman in her forties with Graves' hyperthyroidism. Material for sequencing was blood. This CDR3 is CAIHRGDSYEQYF. CDR3 nucleotide sequence: TGTGCCATCCACAGGGGTGACTCCTACGAGCAGTACTTC.